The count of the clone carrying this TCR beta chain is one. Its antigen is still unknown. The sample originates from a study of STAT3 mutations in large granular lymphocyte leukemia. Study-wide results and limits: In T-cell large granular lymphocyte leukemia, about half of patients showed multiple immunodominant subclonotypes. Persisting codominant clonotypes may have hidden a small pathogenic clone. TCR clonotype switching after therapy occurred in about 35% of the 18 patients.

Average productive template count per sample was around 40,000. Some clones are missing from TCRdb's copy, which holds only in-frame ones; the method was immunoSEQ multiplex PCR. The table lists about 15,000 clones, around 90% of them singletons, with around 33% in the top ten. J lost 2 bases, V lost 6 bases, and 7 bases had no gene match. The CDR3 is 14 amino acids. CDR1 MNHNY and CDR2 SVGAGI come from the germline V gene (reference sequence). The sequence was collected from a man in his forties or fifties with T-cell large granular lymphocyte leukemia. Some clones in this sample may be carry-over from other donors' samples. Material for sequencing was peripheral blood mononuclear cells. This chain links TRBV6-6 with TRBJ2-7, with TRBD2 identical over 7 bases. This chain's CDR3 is CASSHGGGPYEQYF. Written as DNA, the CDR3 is TGTGCCAGCAGCCACGGCGGGGGTCCCTACGAGCAGTACTTC.